The 23 T cell receptor beta chains presented below share a single source sample, sequenced in a study of blood T cell repertoires in COVID-19. TCRdb's copy holds only in-frame clones and misses some; the assay was immunoSEQ multiplex PCR. The profile shows a few hundred thousand clones, 80% to 90% of them singletons. Sequenced material: PBMCs or T cells enriched from blood (not recorded which). Every receptor here comes from a young man with acute COVID-19.

The rearrangement uses TRBV2 and TRBJ2-7, with TRBD1 matching 8 bases. J gave up 1 base and V 4 bases, and 3 bases lay outside the gene matches. CDR1 is SNHLY and CDR2 is FYNNEI in the germline V gene. The CDR3 consists of 14 residues. The CDR3 DNA is TGTGCCAGCAGTGCCGGACAGGGATCCTACGAGCAGTACGTC. Translated, it gives CASSAGQGSYEQYV.

The gene calls are TRBV2 and TRBJ1-6; weak D call: TRBD1 (6 bases). The CDR3 covers 15 residues. CDR1 is SNHLY and CDR2 is FYNNEI in the germline V gene. V lost 0 bases to trimming and J lost 7 bases, with 10 bases between them. The CDR3 reads CASSEAPQGNSPLHF. DNA of the CDR3: TGTGCCAGCAGTGAAGCGCCTCAGGGGAATTCACCCCTCCACTTT.

The V gene is TRBV7-6, the J gene TRBJ1-5; no firm D call. V was cut by 2 bases and J by 1 base, with 9 bases left in between. This CDR3 region has 15 residues. Per the germline V gene, CDR1 is SGHVS and CDR2 is FNYEAQ. Here the CDR3 reads CASSLRAGSNQPQHF. CDR3 in DNA: TGTGCCAGCAGCTTAAGGGCGGGAAGCAATCAGCCCCAGCATTTT.

The genes are TRBV4-2 and TRBJ2-3, with 12 bases identical to TRBD2. From germline, CDR1 is LGHNA and CDR2 YNFKEQ. Trimming at V came to 2 bases and at J to 1 base, leaving 4 bases not matched to a gene. The CDR3 sequence is 17 residues long. The CDR3 here is CASSQQTSGGGTDTQYF. CDR3 nucleotides: TGTGCCAGCAGCCAACAGACTAGCGGGGGTGGCACAGATACGCAGTATTTT.

The chain is built from TRBV6-5 and TRBJ1-1, with a possible D match to TRBD1 (5 bases). In germline, CDR1 is MNHEY, CDR2 SVGAGI. This CDR3 spans 13 amino acids. Between the trimmed V and J ends, which lost 5 bases and 2 bases, there was a span of 9 bases. This chain's CDR3 is CASSPQGNTEAFF. The CDR3 DNA is TGTGCCAGCAGTCCTCAGGGTAACACTGAAGCTTTCTTT.

This chain uses TRBV7-2 with TRBJ1-1; 9 bases align to TRBD1. Germline V gene data show CDR1 as SGHTA and CDR2 as FQGNSA. V trimming: 5 bases; J trimming: 1 base; junction bases outside the gene matches: 8. The CDR3 is 16 residues long. The CDR3 loop reads CASSHRTGATNTEAFF. The CDR3, as DNA: TGTGCCAGCAGCCATCGGACAGGGGCGACGAACACTGAAGCTTTCTTT.

V and J are TRBV5-6 and TRBJ1-6; TRBD1 matches 7 bases. The CDR3 contains 15 residues. V lost 0 bases to trimming and J lost 12 bases; unmatched junction nucleotides: 9. Germline V lookup: CDR1 SGHDT, CDR2 YYEEEE. The CDR3 region is CASSLEGAWTLPLHF. Written as DNA, the CDR3 is TGTGCCAGCAGCTTGGAGGGGGCATGGACCTTACCCCTCCACTTT.

The chain carries TRBV7-9 and TRBJ1-1; tentative D call: TRBD1 (5 bases). The CDR3 totals 11 residues. Per germline, CDR1 SEHNR and CDR2 FQNEAQ (reference sequence). Trimming stripped 5 bases from V and 11 bases from J, with 12 bases between. CDR3 loop: CASSDSREAFF. Written as DNA, the CDR3 is TGTGCCAGCAGCGACAGCCGGGAGGCTTTCTTT.

The V gene is TRBV7-2, the J gene TRBJ2-5; 9 bases agree with TRBD1. This CDR3 spans 12 amino acids. From germline, CDR1 is SGHTA and CDR2 FQGNSA. The ends lost 5 bases at V and 12 bases at J; junction bases unmatched: 7. The CDR3 DNA reads as TGTGCCAGCAGCCCAAACAGGGGGCAGGAGTACTTC. Its translation is CASSPNRGQEYF.

The gene calls are TRBV6-5 and TRBJ1-6; D is possibly TRBD1 (5 bases). CDR1 and CDR2 (germline): MNHEY, SVGAGI. The CDR3 is 14 residues long. The V gene lost 7 bases and the J gene lost 8 bases, with 15 bases spanning the gap. In DNA form, the CDR3 reads TGTGCCAGCACTTCCCAGGGTCGGCATTCACCCCTCCACTTT. Encoded protein: CASTSQGRHSPLHF.

The chain joins TRBV28 to TRBJ2-7; possibly TRBD2 for D (6 bases). The CDR3 runs 13 residues. V was pared by 7 bases and J by 0 bases, with 10 bases between. Germline V CDR1 and CDR2: MDHEN, SYDVKM. CDR3 DNA sequence: TGTGCCAGCACCCCCGGGAGCTCCTACGAGCAGTACGTC. Translating it yields CASTPGSSYEQYV.

This chain uses TRBV4-3 with TRBJ2-3; perhaps TRBD2 as D (6 bases). The V gene's germline CDR1 is LGHNA and CDR2 YSLEER. Deletions cut 0 bases from V and 5 bases from J, with 15 bases between. The CDR3 contains 16 residues. The CDR3: CASSQERGLVGDTQYF. CDR3 in DNA: TGCGCCAGCAGCCAAGAGCGGGGTCTAGTCGGAGATACGCAGTATTTT.

The DNA of the CDR3 is TGTGCCAGCAGCTCACCGGGACAGGGTTCCTCCTACGAGCAGTACGTC. This encodes CASSSPGQGSSYEQYV. V gene TRBV28 combines with J gene TRBJ2-7; 9 positions match TRBD1. V was pared by 6 bases and J by 0 bases, with 9 bases of the junction left unmatched. Looked up from germline, CDR1 is MDHEN and CDR2 is SYDVKM. This CDR3 is built from 16 residues.

The CDR3 sequence is CASQEILNRGRQGYTF. Written as DNA, the CDR3 is TGTGCCAGCCAGGAGATCCTTAACAGGGGACGACAGGGCTACACCTTC. The chain has TRBV11-2 and TRBJ1-2; 7 nucleotides align to TRBD1. V dropped 8 bases and J dropped 8; count of bases not matched to a gene: 20. The CDR3 covers 16 residues. Germline V CDR1 and CDR2: SGHAT, FQNNGV.

The gene calls are TRBV5-4 and TRBJ2-1, with a tentative D call TRBD1 (6 bases). The CDR3 consists of 13 residues. Germline V gives CDR1 SGHNT, CDR2 YYREEE (reference sequence). V was pared by 4 bases and J by 4 bases, with 9 bases between. The CDR3 DNA follows: TGTGCCAGCAGCCCGGGGACATACAATGAGCAGTTCTTC. Encoded protein: CASSPGTYNEQFF.

The chain is built from TRBV9 and TRBJ2-1; TRBD2 aligns across 8 bases. The trim removed 3 bases at V and 5 bases at J, leaving 7 bases unmatched. The CDR3 runs to 15 residues. Germline V gene data show CDR1 as SGDLS and CDR2 as YYNGEE. For the CDR3, the DNA is TGTGCCAGCAGCGCGGGACTAGACTGGAACAATGAGCAGTTCTTC. Amino acids: CASSAGLDWNNEQFF.

The rearrangement uses TRBV23-1 and TRBJ2-2, with a weak D call TRBD2 (6 bases). TRBV23-1 carries the ORF label, with uncertain function. The V gene lost 2 bases and the J gene lost 6 bases, with 22 bases spanning the gap. The CDR3 runs 18 residues. The CDR3 loop is CASSQSLRWGDGAGELFF. The CDR3 DNA is TGCGCCAGCAGTCAAAGTCTGAGATGGGGGGATGGAGCCGGGGAGCTGTTTTTT.

The chain has TRBV10-2 and TRBJ2-5; the match to TRBD2 covers 13 bases. The ends lost 4 bases at V and 2 bases at J; junction bases unmatched: 4. CDR3 length: 16 amino acids. Germline CDR1 and CDR2: WSHSY and SAAADI. The DNA of the CDR3 is TGCGCCAGCAGTGCCACGACTAGCGGGAGGCAAGAGACCCAGTACTTC. Its protein is CASSATTSGRQETQYF.

This clone was seen a few times. This chain joins TRBV5-5 and TRBJ2-3; weak D call: TRBD1 (5 bases). This CDR3 is 14 amino acids long. The germline V and J ends were trimmed by 4 bases and 4 bases, with 13 bases remaining between them. CDR1 and CDR2 (germline): SGHKS, YYEKEE (reference sequence). The CDR3 sequence is CASSPGADADTQYF. The CDR3, as DNA: TGTGCCAGCAGCCCTGGGGCAGACGCAGATACGCAGTATTTT.

The rearrangement uses TRBV5-1 and TRBJ1-4; 7 bases fit TRBD1. With 3 bases clipped from V and 7 bases from J, the junction kept 9 bases outside the gene matches. CDR3 length: 15 residues. Germline CDR1 reads SGHRS; CDR2 reads YFSETQ. In nucleotides, the CDR3 is TGCGCCAGCAGCTCGAGGACAGGACAGGTTGAAAAACTGTTTTTT. Protein sequence: CASSSRTGQVEKLFF.

This chain links TRBV5-1 with TRBJ2-2, with 10 nucleotides matching TRBD2. CDR3 size: 16 residues. The germline gives CDR1 SGHRS, CDR2 YFSETQ. After removal of 2 bases from V and 4 bases from J, the junction contained 5 bases not matched to a gene. As DNA, the CDR3 is TGCGCCAGCAGCTTCGGAGCGGGGGGGCCCACCGGGGAGCTGTTTTTT. Protein product: CASSFGAGGPTGELFF.

The chain joins TRBV7-8 to TRBJ2-2; D possibly corresponds to TRBD1 (5 bases). Germline V gene lookup returns CDR1 SGHVS and CDR2 FQNEAQ. Between the trimmed V and J ends, which lost 5 bases and 5 bases, there was a span of 9 bases. This CDR3 contains 13 residues. In DNA, the CDR3 is TGTGCCAGCAGCCCCAGGGAAACCGGGGAGCTGTTTTTT. Amino acids: CASSPRETGELFF.

The CDR3 loop reads CATSDPRVQETQYF. The CDR3 DNA reads as TGTGCCACCAGTGACCCGCGTGTCCAAGAGACCCAGTACTTC. V usage is TRBV24-1 and J usage is TRBJ2-5; D is uncertain. The CDR3 has 14 residues. V lost 4 bases and J lost 1, with 9 bases in between. From germline, CDR1 is KGHDR and CDR2 SFDVKD.